A selection of T cell receptor beta chains follows, all from one sample in a study of blood T cell repertoires in COVID-19. Profiled with immunoSEQ multiplex PCR; TCRdb holds only in-frame clones, not every one. Of around 300,000 clones in the sample, 89% are singletons; the top ten hold roughly 2.2%. The sequencing input was peripheral blood. The receptors derive from a man aged 50-59 years with acute or convalescent COVID-19. CDR3s include the opening cysteine and the closing phenylalanine or tryptophan. Fields, in order: V gene, clone size, J gene, D gene, CDR3 protein, CDR3 DNA. D genes are given only for firm matches. Expanded clones are given a class, and other clones once, few, many or no size at all.

v_gene: TRBV5-6; abundance: -; j_gene: TRBJ1-6; d_gene: -; CDR3aa: CASSLSPAPRSPLHF; CDR3nt: TGTGCCAGCAGCTTGAGTCCAGCCCCGAGGTCACCCCTCCACTTT
v_gene: TRBV18; abundance: -; j_gene: TRBJ2-7; d_gene: -; CDR3aa: CASSPDRVYEQYF; CDR3nt: TGTGCCAGCTCACCAGACAGAGTCTACGAGCAGTACTTC
v_gene: TRBV6-6; abundance: -; j_gene: TRBJ2-7; d_gene: TRBD2; CDR3aa: CASSRGGAGDPYEQYF; CDR3nt: TGTGCCAGCAGCCGCGGGGGAGCGGGGGACCCCTACGAGCAGTACTTC
v_gene: TRBV4-1; abundance: -; j_gene: TRBJ2-5; d_gene: TRBD1; CDR3aa: CASSLSLQGDETQYF; CDR3nt: TGCGCCAGCAGCCTTTCGTTACAGGGGGATGAGACCCAGTACTTC
v_gene: TRBV6-5; abundance: -; j_gene: TRBJ1-1; d_gene: TRBD1; CDR3aa: CASSPDRDTEAFF; CDR3nt: TGTGCCAGCAGTCCCGACAGGGACACTGAAGCTTTCTTT
v_gene: TRBV4-1; abundance: -; j_gene: TRBJ2-5; d_gene: -; CDR3aa: CASSPQRGQETQYF; CDR3nt: TGCGCCAGCAGCCCGCAAAGGGGTCAAGAGACCCAGTACTTC
v_gene: TRBV7-9; abundance: -; j_gene: TRBJ1-5; d_gene: -; CDR3aa: CASSPFSAGNHSNQPQHF; CDR3nt: TGTGCCAGCAGCCCCTTTTCTGCGGGAAACCATAGCAATCAGCCCCAGCATTTT
v_gene: TRBV5-1; abundance: -; j_gene: TRBJ1-1; d_gene: -; CDR3aa: CASSLGGFSTEAFF; CDR3nt: TGCGCCAGCAGCTTGGGGGGCTTCAGCACTGAAGCTTTCTTT
v_gene: TRBV2; abundance: -; j_gene: TRBJ1-1; d_gene: -; CDR3aa: CASISLGMNTEAFF; CDR3nt: TGTGCCAGCATTTCCCTCGGGATGAACACTGAAGCTTTCTTT
v_gene: TRBV5-4; abundance: -; j_gene: TRBJ1-2; d_gene: -; CDR3aa: CASSPAGGAYGYTF; CDR3nt: TGTGCCAGCAGCCCTGCTGGGGGCGCGTATGGCTACACCTTC
v_gene: TRBV5-1; abundance: -; j_gene: TRBJ1-1; d_gene: -; CDR3aa: CASSSPGSDFTGVPIQNTEAFF; CDR3nt: TGCGCCAGCAGCTCTCCGGGATCTGATTTTACCGGGGTGCCTATTCAAAACACTGAAGCTTTCTTT
v_gene: TRBV10-1; abundance: once; j_gene: TRBJ2-5; d_gene: TRBD2; CDR3aa: CASSSSGGPQETQYF; CDR3nt: TGCGCCAGCAGTAGTAGCGGGGGGCCCCAAGAGACCCAGTACTTC
v_gene: TRBV5-6; abundance: -; j_gene: TRBJ1-2; d_gene: -; CDR3aa: CASSLVIGAYGYTF; CDR3nt: TGTGCCAGCAGCTTGGTGATAGGGGCCTATGGCTACACCTTC
v_gene: TRBV3-1/TRBV3-2; abundance: -; j_gene: TRBJ2-5; d_gene: TRBD1; CDR3aa: CASSRQGGETQYF; CDR3nt: TGTGCCAGCAGCCGACAGGGGGGTGAGACCCAGTACTTC
v_gene: TRBV5-1; abundance: -; j_gene: TRBJ2-3; d_gene: TRBD1; CDR3aa: CASSFPRDRGTDTQYF; CDR3nt: TGCGCCAGCAGCTTCCCACGGGACAGGGGGACAGATACGCAGTATTTT
v_gene: TRBV7-3; abundance: few; j_gene: TRBJ2-6; d_gene: -; CDR3aa: CASSRGGESGANVLTF; CDR3nt: TGTGCCAGCAGCCGTGGAGGGGAATCTGGGGCCAACGTCCTGACTTTC
v_gene: TRBV2; abundance: -; j_gene: TRBJ2-5; d_gene: TRBD1; CDR3aa: CASSDRGQETQYF; CDR3nt: TGTGCCAGCAGTGACAGGGGGCAAGAGACCCAGTACTTC
v_gene: TRBV3-1/TRBV3-2; abundance: -; j_gene: TRBJ1-2; d_gene: -; CDR3aa: CASSQESGGALF; CDR3nt: TGTGCCAGCAGCCAAGAGTCTGGGGGGGCCCTCTTC
v_gene: TRBV14; abundance: -; j_gene: TRBJ2-1; d_gene: -; CDR3aa: CASSQGPRATEQFF; CDR3nt: TGTGCCAGCAGCCAAGGACCGAGAGCGACGGAGCAGTTCTTC
v_gene: TRBV3-1/TRBV3-2; abundance: -; j_gene: TRBJ2-1; d_gene: -; CDR3aa: CASSQDTLQGGFLFF; CDR3nt: TGTGCCAGCAGCCAAGACACCTTACAAGGCGGGTTCCTGTTCTTC
v_gene: TRBV19; abundance: -; j_gene: TRBJ1-3; d_gene: TRBD1; CDR3aa: CASSAAPGQGDQAGNTIYF; CDR3nt: TGTGCCAGTAGTGCTGCGCCGGGACAGGGGGACCAAGCGGGAAACACCATATATTTT
v_gene: TRBV5-6; abundance: -; j_gene: TRBJ1-2; d_gene: TRBD1; CDR3aa: CASSLEGAGGYTF; CDR3nt: TGTGCCAGCAGCTTGGAGGGGGCGGGTGGCTACACCTTC
v_gene: TRBV29-1; abundance: -; j_gene: TRBJ1-2; d_gene: -; CDR3aa: CSVESGPSAYGYTF; CDR3nt: TGCAGCGTTGAAAGTGGTCCGAGCGCCTATGGCTACACCTTC
v_gene: TRBV18; abundance: -; j_gene: TRBJ1-3; d_gene: -; CDR3aa: CASSADSSGNTIYF; CDR3nt: TGTGCCAGCTCAGCTGACAGCTCTGGAAACACCATATATTTT
v_gene: TRBV2; abundance: -; j_gene: TRBJ2-5; d_gene: TRBD2; CDR3aa: CASSGGGARRETQYF; CDR3nt: TGTGCCAGCAGTGGCGGGGGGGCGAGGCGAGAGACCCAGTACTTC
v_gene: TRBV6-5; abundance: few; j_gene: TRBJ2-5; d_gene: -; CDR3aa: CASSRSGEETQYF; CDR3nt: TGTGCCAGCAGTCGTTCAGGGGAAGAGACCCAGTACTTC
v_gene: TRBV5-1; abundance: -; j_gene: TRBJ1-4; d_gene: -; CDR3aa: CAGGDRTQEKLFF; CDR3nt: TGCGCCGGCGGTGACAGAACCCAAGAAAAACTGTTTTTT
v_gene: TRBV30; abundance: -; j_gene: TRBJ2-5; d_gene: TRBD2; CDR3aa: CAWSREGETQYF; CDR3nt: TGTGCCTGGAGTAGGGAGGGGGAGACCCAGTACTTC
v_gene: TRBV2; abundance: -; j_gene: TRBJ1-3; d_gene: -; CDR3aa: CASSLLRDRQRGNTIYF; CDR3nt: TGTGCCAGCAGCCTCCTTCGCGACAGACAGAGGGGAAACACCATATATTTT
v_gene: TRBV27; abundance: -; j_gene: TRBJ1-1; d_gene: TRBD1; CDR3aa: CASSLTGTGTEAFF; CDR3nt: TGTGCCAGCAGCCTTACCGGGACAGGGACTGAAGCTTTCTTT
v_gene: TRBV12-3/TRBV12-4; abundance: -; j_gene: TRBJ1-1; d_gene: -; CDR3aa: CASRLSGAEAFF; CDR3nt: TGTGCCAGCAGACTATCGGGAGCTGAAGCTTTCTTT
v_gene: TRBV19; abundance: -; j_gene: TRBJ1-2; d_gene: TRBD1; CDR3aa: CASRFLGTDYGYTF; CDR3nt: TGTGCCAGTAGATTCCTTGGGACAGACTATGGCTACACCTTC
v_gene: TRBV2; abundance: -; j_gene: TRBJ2-1; d_gene: -; CDR3aa: CASSPVAGVNEQFF; CDR3nt: TGTGCCAGCAGCCCAGTCGCAGGGGTCAATGAGCAGTTCTTC